This TCR beta chain emerged from a study of T cells after yellow fever vaccination. Study at large: Fractions of low cell number were prepared using SMART-Seq v4 Ultra Low Input. Points from the study as a whole: At about 97% for CD4 and approximately 88% for CD8, most primary-vaccination clones showed up again after the booster. The bulk population could contribute abundant contaminating clonotypes to FACS-sorted repertoires.

V was pared by 4 bases and J by 2 bases, with 3 bases of the junction left unmatched. Germline lookup yields CDR1 SGHRS and CDR2 YFSETQ. The length of the CDR3 is 15 residues. In this sample, this clonotype turned up many times. Its antigen is as yet unknown. TCRdb called the 5' RACE reads again in MiXCR, with one record for every CDR3 protein. The sample holds some 390,000 distinct CDR3 sequences, roughly a sixth seen once. This chain joins TRBV5-1 and TRBJ2-5; 12 bases fit TRBD2. Source: PBMCs, taken before the yellow fever booster vaccination. The origin of this receptor is a man between 18 and 29 years old who received the YFV17D yellow fever vaccine. CDR3 protein: CASSPGLAGQETQYF. The CDR3 nucleotides read TGCGCCAGCAGCCCCGGACTAGCGGGGCAAGAGACCCAGTACTTC.